The TCR beta chain described here comes from a study of T cell responses to AZD1222 COVID-19 vaccine. The CDR3 contains 13 residues. Germline-derived CDR1 and CDR2 are SGHTA and FQGNSA. The V and J ends lost 1 base and 5 bases respectively, with 8 bases between them. As for this clone: The antigen is unknown.

General observations from the study: Every sample of the repertoires postdated the peak T cell response. A mostly white British donor set with more females was recruited, and clonal diversity was possibly underestimated. Once two AZD1222 doses were given, Spike-specific TCR breadth and depth went up.

The study pooled second doses at about 4 or about 12 weeks. Clones were sequenced by immunoSEQ multiplex PCR, and TCRdb holds only the in-frame ones, with some missing. The sample yields approximately 24,000 clones, 80% to 90% seen once. The chain links TRBV7-2 to TRBJ1-2, with D possibly matching TRBD1 (6 bases). This specimen consisted of peripheral blood, obtained 28 days after the second AZD1222 dose. The clonotype was recovered from an adult who received the AZD1222 COVID-19 vaccine. The CDR3 DNA is TGTGCCAGCAGCTTAGGAGGGGGTTATGGCTACACCTTC. Translated: CASSLGGGYGYTF.